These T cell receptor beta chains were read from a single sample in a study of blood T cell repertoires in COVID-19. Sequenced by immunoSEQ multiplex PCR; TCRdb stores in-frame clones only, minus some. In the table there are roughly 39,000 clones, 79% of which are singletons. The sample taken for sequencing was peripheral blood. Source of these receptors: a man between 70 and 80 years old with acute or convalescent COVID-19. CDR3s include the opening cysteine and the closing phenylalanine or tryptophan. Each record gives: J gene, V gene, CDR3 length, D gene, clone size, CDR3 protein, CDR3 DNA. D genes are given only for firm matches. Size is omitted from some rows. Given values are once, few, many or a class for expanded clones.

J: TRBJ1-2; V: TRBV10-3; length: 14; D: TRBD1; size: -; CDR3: CAISDRQGAYGYTF; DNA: TGTGCCATCAGTGACAGACAGGGGGCGTATGGCTACACCTTC
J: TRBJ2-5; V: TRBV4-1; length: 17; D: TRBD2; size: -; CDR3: CASSPVWSGRFGETQYF; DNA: TGCGCCAGCAGCCCCGTTTGGAGCGGGAGGTTCGGAGAGACCCAGTACTTC
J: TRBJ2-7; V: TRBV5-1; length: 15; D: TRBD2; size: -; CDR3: CASRLLAGGQYEQYF; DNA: TGCGCCAGCAGACTACTAGCGGGAGGGCAATACGAGCAGTACTTC
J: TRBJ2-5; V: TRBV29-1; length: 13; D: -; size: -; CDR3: CSVARQLQETQYF; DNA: TGCAGCGTTGCAAGACAGCTACAAGAGACCCAGTACTTC
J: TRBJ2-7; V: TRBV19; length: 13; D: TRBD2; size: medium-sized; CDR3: CASSILLAGEQYF; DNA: TGTGCCAGTAGTATTCTCCTAGCGGGGGAGCAGTACTTC
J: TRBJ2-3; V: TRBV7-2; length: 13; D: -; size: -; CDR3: CASRPGGADTQYF; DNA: TGTGCCTCCCGACCGGGGGGCGCAGATACGCAGTATTTT
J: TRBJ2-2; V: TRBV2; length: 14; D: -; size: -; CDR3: CASSDEGQTGELFF; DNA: TGTGCCAGCAGTGACGAAGGACAGACCGGGGAGCTGTTTTTT
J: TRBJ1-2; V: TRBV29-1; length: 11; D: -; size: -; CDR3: CSTAGAYGYTF; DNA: TGCAGCACTGCGGGAGCCTATGGCTACACCTTC
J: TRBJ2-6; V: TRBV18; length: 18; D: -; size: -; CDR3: CASSPRAPGGSGANVLTF; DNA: TGTGCCAGCTCACCTCGGGCTCCCGGAGGCTCTGGGGCCAACGTCCTGACTTTC
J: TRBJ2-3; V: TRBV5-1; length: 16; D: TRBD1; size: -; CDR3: CASSLVAGGVTDTQYF; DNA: TGCGCCAGCAGCTTGGTAGCAGGGGGCGTCACAGATACGCAGTATTTT
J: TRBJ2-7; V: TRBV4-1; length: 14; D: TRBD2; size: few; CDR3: CASSQGTSAYEQYF; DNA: TGCGCCAGCAGCCAAGGGACTAGCGCATACGAGCAGTACTTC
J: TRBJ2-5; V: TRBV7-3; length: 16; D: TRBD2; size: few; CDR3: CASSPWGGRLQETQYF; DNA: TGTGCCAGCAGCCCATGGGGGGGACGCCTCCAAGAGACCCAGTACTTC
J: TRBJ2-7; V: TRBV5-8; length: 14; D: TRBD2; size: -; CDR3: CASSWGLAGGEQYF; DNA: TGTGCCAGCAGCTGGGGACTAGCGGGAGGCGAGCAGTACTTC
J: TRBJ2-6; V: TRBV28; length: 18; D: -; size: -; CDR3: CASSLVGGREAGANVLTF; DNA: TGTGCCAGCAGTTTAGTCGGGGGGCGAGAGGCTGGGGCCAACGTCCTGACTTTC
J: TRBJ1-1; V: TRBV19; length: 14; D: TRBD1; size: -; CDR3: CASSAGQGNTEAFF; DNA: TGTGCCAGTAGTGCGGGACAGGGGAACACTGAAGCTTTCTTT
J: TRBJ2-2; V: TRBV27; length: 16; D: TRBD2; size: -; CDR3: CASTHTVGLAPGELFF; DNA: TGTGCCAGCACCCATACCGTCGGACTAGCGCCCGGGGAGCTGTTTTTT
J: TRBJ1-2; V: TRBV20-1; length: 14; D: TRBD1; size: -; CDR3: CSASVQGLSYGYTF; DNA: TGCAGTGCTAGTGTACAGGGGCTGAGCTATGGCTACACCTTC
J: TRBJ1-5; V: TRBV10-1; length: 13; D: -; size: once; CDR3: CASSEEGGQPQHF; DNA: TGCGCCAGCAGTGAAGAGGGAGGTCAGCCCCAGCATTTT
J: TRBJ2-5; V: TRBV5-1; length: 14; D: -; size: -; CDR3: CASSMGGLQETQYF; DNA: TGCGCCAGCAGCATGGGAGGTTTGCAAGAGACCCAGTACTTC
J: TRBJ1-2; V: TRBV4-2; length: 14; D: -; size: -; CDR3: CASSQDRVVFGYTF; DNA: TGTGCCAGCAGCCAAGATCGAGTGGTTTTTGGCTACACCTTC
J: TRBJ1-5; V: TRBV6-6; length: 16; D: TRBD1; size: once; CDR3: CASSFRTGGSNQPQHF; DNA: TGTGCCAGCAGTTTCCGGACAGGGGGTTCTAATCAGCCCCAGCATTTT